The 24 T cell receptor beta chains given below trace back to one sample, sequenced in a study of blood T cells in healthy people across ages. Alongside a J-beta primer mix, a sample-barcoded 5' primer served in a second PCR lasting roughly 7 to 11 cycles. TCRdb processed the 5' RACE reads anew with MiXCR; each CDR3 protein has one entry. Of roughly 1.5 million distinct CDR3 sequences listed, approximately 43% were seen once; the top ten hold approximately 4.1%. The sequencing sample was made of blood. The receptor source for this set is a woman aged 18-30 years in good health.

This clonotype has a handful of counts. V gene TRBV27 combines with J gene TRBJ2-7; the match to TRBD2 covers 7 bases. The CDR3 extends over 15 amino acids. Germline V gene data show CDR1 as MNHEY and CDR2 as SMNVEV (reference sequence). V shed 7 bases and J 3 bases; nucleotides not matched to a gene: 12. The CDR3 DNA reads as TGTGCCAGCACCCTAACATGGGGAGGGGACTACGAGCAGTACTTC. Translated, it gives CASTLTWGGDYEQYF.

This clonotype was counted only a few times. The genes are TRBV6-6 and TRBJ2-2, with TRBD2 matching 9 bases. Per the germline V gene, CDR1 is MNHNY and CDR2 is SVGAGI (reference sequence). The trim removed 4 bases at V and 0 bases at J, leaving 6 bases unmatched. CDR3 length: 17 amino acids. The CDR3 loop reads CASSSLAGPSNTGELFF. DNA for the CDR3: TGTGCCAGCAGTTCCCTAGCGGGGCCTTCGAACACCGGGGAGCTGTTTTTT.

The rearrangement joins TRBV6-2 or TRBV6-3 to TRBJ2-7, with D unclear. This CDR3 has 15 amino acids. V gave up 0 bases and J gave up 7 bases, with 16 bases separating them. Germline CDR1 is MNHEY and CDR2 is SVGEGT. This CDR3 is CASSYSGTGYNEQYF. The DNA for the CDR3 is TGTGCCAGCAGTTACTCGGGAACTGGGTACAATGAGCAGTACTTC.

This chain uses TRBV29-1 with TRBJ2-1, with TRBD2 matching 11 bases. CDR3 length: 13 amino acids. The germline gives CDR1 SQVTM, CDR2 ANQGSEA. V dropped 6 bases and J dropped 12; count of bases not matched to a gene: 10. This CDR3 is CSVDGLAGGRQFF. The DNA of the CDR3 is TGCAGCGTCGACGGTCTAGCGGGAGGTCGGCAGTTCTTC.

The chain has TRBV12-3 or TRBV12-4 and TRBJ2-5, with 9 bases aligning to TRBD1. The CDR3 runs to 16 residues. The V gene end was trimmed by 5 bases and the J gene end by 2 bases; junction bases not matched to a gene: 9. CDR3 in DNA: TGTGCCAGCAGTCCCGGGACAGGGCGGGGGCAAGAGACCCAGTACTTC. Protein sequence: CASSPGTGRGQETQYF.

There are a few counts of this clonotype. The chain joins TRBV6-1 to TRBJ2-7, with D possibly matching TRBD2 (6 bases). Per germline, CDR1 MNHNS and CDR2 SASEGT. Trimming pared 6 bases from V and 1 base from J, leaving 22 bases between. CDR3 length: 17 residues. The chain's CDR3 is CASRLKAGTSLSYEQYF. As DNA, the CDR3 is TGTGCCAGCAGACTAAAGGCGGGGACTTCCCTTTCCTACGAGCAGTACTTC.

This clonotype has more than one count but fewer than ten. This chain connects TRBV20-1 to TRBJ2-7; TRBD2 aligns across 12 bases. Per germline, CDR1 DFQATT and CDR2 SNEGSKA (reference sequence). Trimming cost V 7 bases and J 4 bases; bases outside gene matches: 2. This CDR3 contains 12 residues. The CDR3 coding sequence is TGCAGTGTGACTAGCGGGAGTTACGAGCAGTACTTC. Translated: CSVTSGSYEQYF.

This clonotype occurred a few times. The CDR3 nucleotides are TGTGCCAGCAGCGACGTGTCCGGGTTGAGCAATCAGCCCCAGCATTTT. Translation: CASSDVSGLSNQPQHF. This sequence joins TRBV27 and TRBJ1-5; D unresolved. The V and J ends lost 6 bases and 1 base respectively, with 16 bases between them. Germline V gene sequence: CDR1 MNHEY, CDR2 SMNVEV (reference sequence). CDR3 length: 16 amino acids.

The chain carries TRBV5-1 and TRBJ2-5; tentatively, D is TRBD2 (6 bases). The CDR3 sequence is 17 residues long. V gave up 3 bases and J gave up 11 bases, with 29 bases separating them. Germline CDR1 reads SGHRS; CDR2 reads YFSETQ. The DNA for the CDR3 is TGCGCCAGCAGCTCAAGCGGGCCGCAAAGCCCCTACAATGAGCAGTACTTC. It specifies CASSSSGPQSPYNEQYF.

This clonotype was counted a few times. This sequence joins TRBV21-1 and TRBJ2-6; TRBD1 is the table's D call, not checked against the DNA. TRBV21-1 is deemed a pseudogene. This CDR3 is 18 amino acids long. CDR3: CASSKGLSPRGGANVLTF. In nucleotides, the CDR3 is TGTGCCAGCAGCAAAGGTCTCAGCCCTAGGGGTGGGGCCAACGTCCTGACTTTC.

The chain couples TRBV4-2 to TRBJ2-4; 11 nucleotides match TRBD1. V shed 0 bases and J 1 base; nucleotides not matched to a gene: 8. From germline, CDR1 is LGHNA and CDR2 YNFKEQ. This CDR3 comprises 19 residues. DNA for the CDR3: TGTGCCAGCAGCCAAGATGGGGGACAGGGGGTTGGGGCCAAAAACATTCAGTACTTC. This gives the protein CASSQDGGQGVGAKNIQYF.

This clonotype appeared a few times. The V gene is TRBV20-1, the J gene TRBJ1-2; D is perhaps TRBD1 (5 bases). The CDR3 is made up of 14 amino acids. The germline CDR1 and CDR2 sequences are DFQATT and SNEGSKA (reference sequence). Trimming pared 3 bases from V and 9 bases from J, leaving 20 bases between. CDR3 loop: CSARDETGGRRYTF. The CDR3 region has the DNA TGCAGTGCTAGGGACGAAACAGGCGGGAGGCGCTACACCTTC.

This clonotype was seen more than once but under ten times. This sequence joins TRBV7-9 and TRBJ1-4; D uncertain. From germline, CDR1 is SEHNR and CDR2 FQNEAQ (reference sequence). V lost 5 bases to trimming and J lost 6 bases, with 19 bases between them. CDR3 length equals 16 residues. Here the CDR3 reads CASSQPRRTTDEKLFF. The CDR3 nucleotides read TGTGCCAGCAGCCAACCTCGAAGGACGACGGATGAAAAACTGTTTTTT.

This clonotype was counted at least ten times. The chain uses TRBV4-2 and TRBJ1-5; tentatively, D is TRBD1 (6 bases). The germline V and J ends were trimmed by 0 bases and 3 bases, with 15 bases remaining between them. The CDR3 is 17 amino acids. From germline, CDR1 is LGHNA and CDR2 YNFKEQ. The CDR3 is CASSQEFRGAANQPQHF. The CDR3 DNA reads TGTGCCAGCAGCCAAGAATTCCGGGGGGCGGCCAATCAGCCCCAGCATTTT.

CDR3 region: CASSLIRTGYTGELFF. Written as DNA, the CDR3 is TGTGCCAGCAGTTTAATCCGTACAGGCTACACCGGGGAGCTGTTTTTT. The V and J genes are TRBV12-3 or TRBV12-4 and TRBJ2-2; possible D gene TRBD1, 5 bases. V was trimmed by 2 bases and J by 3 bases, leaving 13 bases between them. This CDR3 comprises 16 residues.

This clonotype was found a few times. This rearrangement joins TRBV12-3 or TRBV12-4 to TRBJ1-2; perhaps TRBD1 as D (5 bases). This CDR3 spans 14 amino acids. V dropped 7 bases and J dropped 3 bases, with 15 bases sitting between them. The CDR3: CASNYRGRYYGYTF. CDR3 bases: TGTGCCAGCAACTACCGGGGACGGTACTATGGCTACACCTTC.

The rearrangement links TRBV3-1 to TRBJ2-3; 8 nucleotides match TRBD2. The germline V gene has CDR1 LGHDT and CDR2 YNNKEL (reference sequence). The trim removed 4 bases at V and 2 bases at J, leaving 8 bases unmatched. This CDR3 is built from 16 residues. The CDR3 bases are TGTGCCAGCAGCCTTGTTGCTAGCGGGTACACAGATACGCAGTATTTT. Its translation is CASSLVASGYTDTQYF.

CDR3 sequence: CAITPGLAGIYNEQFF. The DNA for the CDR3 is TGTGCCATCACTCCCGGACTAGCGGGGATCTACAATGAGCAGTTCTTC. The V and J genes are TRBV10-3 and TRBJ2-1; 12 positions agree with TRBD2. This CDR3 region has 16 residues. V was pared by 7 bases and J by 3 bases, with 7 bases of the junction left unmatched. The germline gives CDR1 ENHRY, CDR2 SYGVKD.

This chain connects TRBV7-6 to TRBJ2-4, with 8 bases fitting TRBD1. TRBJ2-7 matches the DNA end more closely, so the J call is doubtful. CDR3 length: 16 residues. CDR1 SGHVS and CDR2 FNYEAQ come from the germline V gene. The CDR3 DNA reads TGTGCCAGCAGCTTAGAGGACAGGGTGGGTAGCTACGAGCAGTACTTC. Protein sequence: CASSLEDRVGSYEQYF.

The gene calls are TRBV13 and TRBJ2-7, with 7 bases identical to TRBD2. The end of the DNA is better explained by TRBJ2-5, so the J call may be wrong. The CDR3 loop spans 17 amino acids. Per the germline V gene, CDR1 is PRHDT and CDR2 is FYEKMQ (reference sequence). CDR3 bases: TGTGCCAGCAGCAAACGACTAGCAGGAAGGGGAATAGAGACCCAGTACTTC. This translates into CASSKRLAGRGIETQYF.

Comment on this clonotype: Compared with germline, one end of the junction differs, possibly owing to a read error. The J gene is TRBJ2-7, the V gene TRBV3-1, with 11 bases identical to TRBD2. The CDR3 has 14 residues. CDR1 and CDR2 (germline): LGHDT, YNNKEL (reference sequence). CDR3 protein: CASSPLAGAGERYF. The CDR3 bases are TGTGCCAGCAGCCCACTAGCGGGAGCGGGCGAGCGGTACTTC.

With regard to this clonotype: This could be a read error, since a much larger clone is one nucleotide away. The CDR3 here is CASSLWDQPQHF. For the CDR3, the DNA is TGTGCCAGCAGCTTATGGGATCAGCCCCAGCATTTT. The V call is TRBV7-2, the J call TRBJ1-5; D is ambiguous. Per the germline V gene, CDR1 is SGHTA and CDR2 is FQGNSA. V was trimmed by 2 bases and J by 5 bases, leaving 4 bases between them. This CDR3 comprises 12 residues. The full variable domain, rest sourced from reference TRBV7-2 and TRBJ1-5, is GAGVSQSPSNKVTEKGKDVELRCDPISGHTALYWYRQSLGQGLEFLIYFQGNSAPDKSGLPSDRFSAERTGGSVSTLTIQRTQQEDSAVYLCASSLWDQPQHFGDGTRLSIL.

This rearrangement joins TRBV9 to TRBJ2-1, with D maybe TRBD1 (5 bases). This CDR3 is built from 15 residues. CDR1 is SGDLS and CDR2 is YYNGEE in the germline V gene. The ends were cut back, 3 bases at V and 0 bases at J, with 10 bases in the middle. CDR3 sequence: CASSALGDSYNEQFF. The CDR3 DNA follows: TGTGCCAGCAGCGCCCTAGGGGACTCCTACAATGAGCAGTTCTTC.

The chain has TRBV28 and TRBJ2-5, with D possibly TRBD1 on 6 matching bases. The CDR3 runs to 13 residues. Deletions cut 11 bases from V and 4 bases from J, with 17 bases between. Germline assignment: CDR1 MDHEN and CDR2 SYDVKM. CDR3 in amino acids: CAGQRTGTETQYF. The CDR3 DNA reads as TGTGCCGGACAGCGGACGGGGACAGAGACCCAGTACTTC.